This T cell receptor beta chain originates from a study of cytomegalovirus exposure and HLA in healthy donors. The study, taken as a whole, reports: The study dropped some indistinguishable V segments, TRBV6-2 and TRBV6-3 among them. Among TCR beta chains, those listed as cytomegalovirus-associated numbered 164. Productive rates of about 87% or about 30% were seen for most TCR beta V segments in an earlier analysis.

The PCR had 60 Vbeta and 13 Jbeta primers. Measured with immunoSEQ multiplex PCR; TCRdb has only the in-frame clones, and not every one. The sample includes over 200,000 clones, nearly 80% of them seen just once. CDR1 and CDR2 from the germline V gene are MDHEN and SYDVKM. The CDR3 length is 15 residues. The V and J ends lost 5 bases and 6 bases, in that order; junction bases with no gene match: 11. Notes on this clone: Antigen specificity is unknown.

Nominally healthy donors were sampled, though unrecorded immune exposures were likely. The source material was PBMCs. The source is a male donor in good health and CMV-seronegative. This chain connects TRBV28 to TRBJ1-2; 8 bases agree with TRBD1. This CDR3 is CASSPPGQALNGYTF. The CDR3 region has the DNA TGTGCCAGCAGTCCCCCGGGACAGGCGCTAAATGGCTACACCTTC.